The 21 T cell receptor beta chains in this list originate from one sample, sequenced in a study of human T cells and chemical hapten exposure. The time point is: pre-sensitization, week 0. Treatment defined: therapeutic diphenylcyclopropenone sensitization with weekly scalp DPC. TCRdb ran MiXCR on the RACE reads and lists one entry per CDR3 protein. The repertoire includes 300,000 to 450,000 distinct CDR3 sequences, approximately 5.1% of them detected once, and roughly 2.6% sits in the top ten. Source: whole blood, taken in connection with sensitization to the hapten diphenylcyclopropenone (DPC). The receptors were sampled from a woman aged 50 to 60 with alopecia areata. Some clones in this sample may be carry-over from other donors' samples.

The DNA of the CDR3 is TGTGCCAGCAGTGAATATGACAGGGATGAGACCCAGTACTTC. It translates to CASSEYDRDETQYF. The chain employs TRBV25-1 and TRBJ2-5; 7 bases agree with TRBD1. This CDR3 comprises 14 residues. The germline V gene encodes CDR1 MGHDK and CDR2 SYGVNS. Trimming took 0 bases from V and 5 from J; bases not matched to a gene: 3.

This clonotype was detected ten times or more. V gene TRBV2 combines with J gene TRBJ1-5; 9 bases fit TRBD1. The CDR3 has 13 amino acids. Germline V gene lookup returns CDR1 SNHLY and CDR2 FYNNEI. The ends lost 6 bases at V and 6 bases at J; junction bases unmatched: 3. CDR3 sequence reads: CASRTGGGQPQHF. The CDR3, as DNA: TGTGCCAGCAGGACAGGGGGGGGTCAGCCCCAGCATTTT.

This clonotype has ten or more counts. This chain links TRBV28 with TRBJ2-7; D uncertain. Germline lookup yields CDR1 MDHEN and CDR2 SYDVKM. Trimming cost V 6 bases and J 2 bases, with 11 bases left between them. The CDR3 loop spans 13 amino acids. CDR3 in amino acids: CASSSLYTYEQYF. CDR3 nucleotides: TGTGCCAGCAGCTCCCTCTATACCTACGAGCAGTACTTC.

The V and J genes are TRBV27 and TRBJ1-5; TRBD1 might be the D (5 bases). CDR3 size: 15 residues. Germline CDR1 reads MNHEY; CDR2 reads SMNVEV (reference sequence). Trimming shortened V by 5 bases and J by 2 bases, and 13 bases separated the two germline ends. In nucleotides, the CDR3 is TGTGCCAGCAGTGCCAGGGTCGGTGGCAATCAGCCCCAGCATTTT. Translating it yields CASSARVGGNQPQHF.

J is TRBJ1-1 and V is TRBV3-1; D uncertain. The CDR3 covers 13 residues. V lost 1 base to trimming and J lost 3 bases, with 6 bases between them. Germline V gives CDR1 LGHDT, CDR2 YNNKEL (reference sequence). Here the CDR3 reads CASSQVVYTEAFF. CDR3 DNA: TGTGCCAGCAGCCAAGTTGTGTACACTGAAGCTTTCTTT.

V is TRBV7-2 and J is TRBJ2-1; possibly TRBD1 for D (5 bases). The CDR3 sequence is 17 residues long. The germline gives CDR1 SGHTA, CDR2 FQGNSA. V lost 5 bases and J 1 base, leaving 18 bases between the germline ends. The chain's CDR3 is CASSHDSYPGSYNEQFF. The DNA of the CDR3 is TGTGCCAGCAGCCACGACTCGTACCCAGGGTCCTACAATGAGCAGTTCTTC.

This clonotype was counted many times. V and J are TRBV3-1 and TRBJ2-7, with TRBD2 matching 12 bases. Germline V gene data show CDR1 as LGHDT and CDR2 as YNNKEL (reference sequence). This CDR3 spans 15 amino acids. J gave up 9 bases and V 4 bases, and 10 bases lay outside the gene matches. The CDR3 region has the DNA TGTGCCAGCAGCCTTCGGACTAGCGGGACCCCGCTGCAGTACTTC. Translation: CASSLRTSGTPLQYF.

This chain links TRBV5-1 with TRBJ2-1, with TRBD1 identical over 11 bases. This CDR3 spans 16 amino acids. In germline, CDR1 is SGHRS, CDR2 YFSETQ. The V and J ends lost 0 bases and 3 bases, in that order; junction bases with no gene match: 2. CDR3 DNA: TGCGCCAGCAGCTTGGCCGGGACAGGGGGCTACAATGAGCAGTTCTTC. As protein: CASSLAGTGGYNEQFF.

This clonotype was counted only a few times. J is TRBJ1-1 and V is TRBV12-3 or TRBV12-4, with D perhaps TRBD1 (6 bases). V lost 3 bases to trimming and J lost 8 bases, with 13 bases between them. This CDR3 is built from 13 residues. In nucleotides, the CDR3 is TGTGCCAGCAGTTTGGGGGGCATCCCGGAAGCTTTCTTT. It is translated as CASSLGGIPEAFF.

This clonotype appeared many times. The DNA of the CDR3 is TGTGCCAGCAGCGCGTGGGACAGCTCTGGAAACACCATATATTTT. Protein product: CASSAWDSSGNTIYF. The chain uses TRBV9 and TRBJ1-3; 7 positions match TRBD1. Germline-derived CDR1 and CDR2 are SGDLS and YYNGEE. The CDR3 length is 15 residues. Trimming took 3 bases from V and 0 from J; bases not matched to a gene: 3. Full variable domain (remainder filled in from reference TRBV9 and TRBJ1-3): DSGVTQTPKHLITATGQRVTLRCSPRSGDLSVYWYQQSLDQGLQFLIQYYNGEERAKGNILERFSAQQFPDLHSELNLSSLELGDSALYFCASSAWDSSGNTIYFGEGSWLTVV.

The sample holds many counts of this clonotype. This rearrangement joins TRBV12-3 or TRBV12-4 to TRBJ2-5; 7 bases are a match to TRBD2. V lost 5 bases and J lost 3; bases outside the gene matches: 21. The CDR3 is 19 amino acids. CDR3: CASSLSITSTSGGEETQYF. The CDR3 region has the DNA TGTGCCAGCAGTCTATCAATTACGAGTACTTCGGGAGGAGAAGAGACCCAGTACTTC.

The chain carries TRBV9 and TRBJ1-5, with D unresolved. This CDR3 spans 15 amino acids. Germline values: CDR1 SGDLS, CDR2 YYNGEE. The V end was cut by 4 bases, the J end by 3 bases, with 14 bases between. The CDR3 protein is CASSQGPSINQPQHF. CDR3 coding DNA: TGTGCCAGCAGCCAAGGACCGAGCATCAATCAGCCCCAGCATTTT.

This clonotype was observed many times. Here the CDR3 reads CSARELARVINIQYF. The CDR3 coding sequence is TGCAGTGCTAGAGAGTTGGCTAGAGTTATAAACATTCAGTACTTC. This sequence joins TRBV20-1 and TRBJ2-4; D unresolved. Germline CDR1 is DFQATT and CDR2 is SNEGSKA (reference sequence). CDR3 length equals 15 residues. V was clipped by 0 bases and J by 6 bases, with 15 bases between them.

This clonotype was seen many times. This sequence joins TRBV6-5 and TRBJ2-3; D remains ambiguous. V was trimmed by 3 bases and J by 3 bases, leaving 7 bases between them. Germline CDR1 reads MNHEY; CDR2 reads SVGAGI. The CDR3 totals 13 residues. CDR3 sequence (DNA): TGTGCCAGCAGTTATGCCGGGACAGATACGCAGTATTTT. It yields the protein CASSYAGTDTQYF.

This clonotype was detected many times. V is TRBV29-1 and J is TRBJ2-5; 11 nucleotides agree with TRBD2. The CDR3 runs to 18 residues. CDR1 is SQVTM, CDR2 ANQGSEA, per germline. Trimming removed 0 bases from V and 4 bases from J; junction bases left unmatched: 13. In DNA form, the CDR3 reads TGCAGCGTTGAAGATCTGTGGGCTAGCGGGGGGCCGGGAGAGACCCAGTACTTC. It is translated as CSVEDLWASGGPGETQYF.

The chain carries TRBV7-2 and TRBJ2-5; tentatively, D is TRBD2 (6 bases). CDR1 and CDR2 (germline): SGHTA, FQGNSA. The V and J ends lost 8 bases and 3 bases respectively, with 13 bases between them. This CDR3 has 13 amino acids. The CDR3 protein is CASRPGVEETQYF. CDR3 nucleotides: TGTGCCAGCCGACCGGGAGTCGAAGAGACCCAGTACTTC.

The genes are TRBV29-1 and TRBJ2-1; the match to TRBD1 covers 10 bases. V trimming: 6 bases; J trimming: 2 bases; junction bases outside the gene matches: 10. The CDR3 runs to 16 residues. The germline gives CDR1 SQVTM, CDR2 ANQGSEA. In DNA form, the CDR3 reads TGCAGCGTGGAGGGACAGGGGCGGCGCGCCTACAATGAGCAGTTCTTC. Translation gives CSVEGQGRRAYNEQFF.

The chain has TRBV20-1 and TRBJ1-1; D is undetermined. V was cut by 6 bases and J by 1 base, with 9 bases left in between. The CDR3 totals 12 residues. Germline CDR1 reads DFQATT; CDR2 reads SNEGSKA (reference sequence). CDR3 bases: TGCAGTGCCTTAACCCGGAACACTGAAGCTTTCTTT. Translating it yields CSALTRNTEAFF.

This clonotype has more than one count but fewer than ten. In nucleotides, the CDR3 is TGTGCCAGCAGTTACTTTAGTCCCGGGACAGGGACCAATTCACCCCTCCACTTT. It translates to CASSYFSPGTGTNSPLHF. J is TRBJ1-6 and V is TRBV6-5, with 9 bases aligning to TRBD1. Germline lookup yields CDR1 MNHEY and CDR2 SVGAGI. Trimming cost V 1 base and J 7 bases; bases outside gene matches: 11. The CDR3 is 18 amino acids.

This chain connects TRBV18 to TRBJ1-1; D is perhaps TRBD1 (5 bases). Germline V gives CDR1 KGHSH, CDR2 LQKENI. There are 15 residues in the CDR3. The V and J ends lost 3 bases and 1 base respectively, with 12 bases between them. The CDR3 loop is CASSPRGDGNTEAFF. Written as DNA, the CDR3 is TGTGCCAGCTCACCCAGAGGGGACGGGAACACTGAAGCTTTCTTT.

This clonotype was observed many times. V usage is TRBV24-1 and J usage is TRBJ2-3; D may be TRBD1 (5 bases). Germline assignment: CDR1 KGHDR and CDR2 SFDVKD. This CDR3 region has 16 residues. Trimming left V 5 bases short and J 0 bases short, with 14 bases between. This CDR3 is CATSGRARASTDTQYF. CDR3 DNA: TGTGCCACCAGTGGCCGCGCCAGGGCAAGCACAGATACGCAGTATTTT.